The clone carrying this TCR beta chain was picked up many times. What it binds is not known. The record originates from a study of breast tumors, draining lymph nodes, adjacent tissues. General study findings and limits: The data were judged consistent with most tumor T cells coming from lymph node and expanding in tumor. Tumor TCR diversity was below lymph nodes but above nontumor tissue. Tumor and nontumor repertoires were significantly more similar in luminal-like than in basal-like breast cancer.

TCRdb used MiXCR to reprocess the multiplex PCR reads, holding one entry per CDR3 protein. The table includes roughly 80,000 distinct CDR3 sequences, about 20% detected once. This CDR3 has 15 amino acids. CDR1 and CDR2 from the germline V gene are SGHDT and YYEEEE. V trimming: 3 bases; J trimming: 0 bases; junction bases outside the gene matches: 4. Samples came from axillary lymph nodes draining the breast cancer. The origin of this receptor is a female donor with breast cancer. Some clones in this sample may be carry-over from other donors' samples. The chain couples TRBV5-6 to TRBJ2-3, with 7 bases matching TRBD2. Sequencing used axillary lymph node tissue. In DNA form, the CDR3 reads TGTGCCAGCAGCTGGGGACTACCTAGCACAGATACGCAGTATTTT. Encoded protein: CASSWGLPSTDTQYF.